The rows below give T cell receptor beta chains drawn from one sample of a study of shared clonotypes between healthy human individuals. Measured with immunoSEQ multiplex PCR; TCRdb has only the in-frame clones, and not every one. The data show more than 600,000 clones, with about 92% seen just once and about 24% held by the top ten. The sample was naive CD8+ T cells sorted from blood. These receptors originate from a young man in good health. CDR3s include the opening cysteine and the closing phenylalanine or tryptophan. D genes are given only for firm matches. Clone size appears in some rows only: once, few, many, or a class for an expanded clone.

TRBJ2-5 | TRBD1 | NA | TRBV6-5 | CASSLTQGAQETQYF | TGTGCCAGCAGTCTGACACAGGGGGCACAAGAGACCCAGTACTTC
TRBJ1-2 | NA | NA | TRBV7-8 | CASSAGGAAGYTF | TGTGCCAGCAGCGCGGGGGGGGCCGCTGGCTACACCTTC
TRBJ2-2 | NA | NA | TRBV27 | CASSLSGLSFLRPGELFF | TGTGCCAGCAGTTTATCGGGCCTCAGCTTTTTGAGGCCCGGGGAGCTGTTTTTT
TRBJ2-1 | NA | once | TRBV6-4 | CASSPTGSNEQFF | TGTGCCAGCAGTCCTACCGGGAGCAATGAGCAGTTCTTC
TRBJ2-7 | NA | NA | TRBV15 | CATSRGLSGEQYF | TGTGCCACCAGCAGGGGACTGAGTGGGGAGCAGTACTTC
TRBJ1-4 | TRBD1 | NA | TRBV4-1 | CASSIRDRPNEKLFF | TGCGCCAGCAGTATCCGGGACAGGCCTAATGAAAAACTGTTTTTT
TRBJ2-7 | NA | once | TRBV6-5 | CASSIGGSSYEQYF | TGTGCCAGCAGTATAGGGGGAAGCTCCTACGAGCAGTACTTC
TRBJ1-5 | NA | NA | TRBV2 | CASHGIRKLDQPQHF | TGTGCCAGCCATGGCATACGTAAGTTGGATCAGCCCCAGCATTTT
TRBJ1-2 | NA | once | TRBV19 | CASSTAGENYGYTF | TGTGCCAGTAGTACAGCAGGGGAAAACTATGGCTACACCTTC
TRBJ2-3 | TRBD1 | once | TRBV5-6 | CASSSGTAFPDTQYF | TGTGCCAGCAGCTCCGGGACAGCCTTCCCAGATACGCAGTATTTT